The text below deals with one T cell receptor (beta chain). Its cognate antigen is unknown. Other DNA sequences in the same sample also yield this CDR3. The sample comes from a study of shared clonotypes between healthy human individuals. Replicate PCRs run on sorted subsets employed around 200 ng DNA, 30,000 to 35,000 T cell genomes. The authors' processing: For the immunoSEQ data, sequences were junction-only without quality scores, so filtering differed. Profiling relied on immunoSEQ multiplex PCR, and the TCRdb table lists in-frame clones only, not all of them. V, J and clone size are taken as reported in that table, and D and trimming were inferred from the DNA itself. Of 2 million to 2.5 million clones listed, roughly 95% are singletons. Germline CDR1 SGHTA, CDR2 FQGNSA. This CDR3 comprises 15 residues. The V gene lost 3 bases and the J gene lost 2 bases, with 14 bases spanning the gap. Points from the study as a whole: Rarefaction indicated that sorted-subset sequencing remained incomplete although depth was large. Estimated richness values were generally larger in naive subsets than in memory subsets.

Material: naive CD4+ T cells sorted from blood. As for subset: CD45RA+ positively selected. The gene calls are TRBV7-2 and TRBJ2-7; D might be TRBD2 (6 bases). The receptor was derived from a man younger than 30 in good health. The CDR3 spells CASSLSGTGAYEQYF. As DNA, the CDR3 is TGTGCCAGCAGCTTGTCCGGGACGGGAGCCTACGAGCAGTACTTC.